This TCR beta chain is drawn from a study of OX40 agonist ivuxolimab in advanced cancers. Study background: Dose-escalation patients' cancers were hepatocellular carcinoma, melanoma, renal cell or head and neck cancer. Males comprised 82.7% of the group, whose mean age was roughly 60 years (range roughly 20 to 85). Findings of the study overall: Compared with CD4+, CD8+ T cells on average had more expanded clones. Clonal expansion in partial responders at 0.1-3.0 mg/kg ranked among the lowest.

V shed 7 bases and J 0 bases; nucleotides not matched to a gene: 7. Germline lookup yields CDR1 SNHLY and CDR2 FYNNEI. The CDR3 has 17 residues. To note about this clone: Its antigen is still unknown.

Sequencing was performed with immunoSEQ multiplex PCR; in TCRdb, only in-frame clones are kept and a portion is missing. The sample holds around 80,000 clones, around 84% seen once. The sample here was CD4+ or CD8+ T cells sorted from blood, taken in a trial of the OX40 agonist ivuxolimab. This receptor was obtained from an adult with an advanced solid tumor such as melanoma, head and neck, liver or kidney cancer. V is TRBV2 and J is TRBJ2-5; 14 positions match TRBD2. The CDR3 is CASTPGLAGAHQETQYF. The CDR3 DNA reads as TGTGCCAGCACTCCGGGACTAGCGGGGGCCCACCAAGAGACCCAGTACTTC.